This T cell receptor (beta chain) originates from a study of human T cells and chemical hapten exposure. Sample time point: patch test 2, 6 weeks after DPC sensitization. Treatment indicated: therapeutic diphenylcyclopropenone sensitization with weekly scalp DPC. In its sample, this clonotype was seen many times. V shed 6 bases, J shed 4 bases, and the junction held 5 bases outside the gene matches. Germline-derived CDR1 and CDR2 are KGHSH and LQKENI. The CDR3 loop spans 13 amino acids. TCRdb recomputed calls from the RACE reads with MiXCR, one row per CDR3 protein. The sample records around 100,000 distinct CDR3 sequences, 11% being singletons.

The starting material was whole blood, obtained in connection with sensitization to the hapten diphenylcyclopropenone (DPC). This clonotype was obtained from a woman between 35 and 50 years old with alopecia areata. Some clones in this sample may be carry-over from other donors' samples. V is TRBV18 and J is TRBJ1-2; TRBD1 agrees at 7 bases. In nucleotides, the CDR3 is TGTGCCAGCTCCCCCGACAGGGTCTATGGCTACACCTTC. It codes for CASSPDRVYGYTF.